In this sample, the clone carrying this TCR beta chain turned up a few times. For the second PCR, which ran for about 6 to 11 cycles, a sample-barcoded 5' primer and a J-beta primer mix were used. In TCRdb, the 5' RACE reads were re-called with MiXCR into one record per CDR3 protein. The data hold approximately 800,000 distinct CDR3 sequences, with more than 45% observed a single time. This sample stems from a study of blood T cells in healthy people across ages. CDR3 size: 11 residues. In germline, CDR1 is SQVTM, CDR2 ANQGSEA. This sequence joins TRBV29-1 and TRBJ2-5, with D perhaps TRBD1 (5 bases). The end of the DNA aligns better with TRBJ2-7, so the J call may be wrong. Sample: blood. The sequence derives from a man aged 25 to 45 in good health. CDR3 DNA sequence: TGCAGCGTTATACAGGTGAACGAGCAGTACTTC. Translating gives CSVIQVNEQYF.